Following are 11 T cell receptor beta chains from one sample sequenced in a study of blood T cell repertoires in COVID-19. This table comes from immunoSEQ multiplex PCR, and its TCRdb copy is limited to in-frame clones, with some not included. This table has 350,000 to 550,000 clones, roughly 89% appearing once. The sequenced sample was peripheral blood. The receptors come from a woman in her twenties or thirties with acute or convalescent COVID-19.

The rearrangement uses TRBV6-5 and TRBJ2-7; a possible D gene is TRBD1 (6 bases). The CDR3 totals 14 residues. Germline CDR1 and CDR2: MNHEY and SVGAGI. The V end was cut by 6 bases, the J end by 6 bases, with 18 bases between. DNA for the CDR3: TGTGCCAGCAGCACCAAGGCAGGGGCCAGCGAGCAGTACTTC. This translates into CASSTKAGASEQYF.

CDR3 sequence: CASGWGTANTEAFF. DNA for the CDR3: TGTGCTAGTGGTTGGGGGACAGCGAACACTGAAGCTTTCTTT. The V gene is TRBV12-5, the J gene TRBJ1-1, with TRBD1 identical over 7 bases. Germline CDR1 is LGHNT and CDR2 is FRNRAP. The CDR3 length is 14 residues. J was trimmed by 1 base and V by 4 bases; bases with no gene match: 3.

This clone was counted between two and nine times. This rearrangement joins TRBV5-1 to TRBJ2-7, with 7 bases that match TRBD1. CDR3 length equals 15 residues. Germline CDR1 reads SGHRS; CDR2 reads YFSETQ. The V and J ends lost 4 bases and 0 bases, in that order; junction bases with no gene match: 7. The CDR3 is CASSAGQVGSYEQYF. The DNA for the CDR3 is TGCGCCAGCAGCGCAGGACAGGTCGGCTCCTACGAGCAGTACTTC. Looking up the rest from reference TRBV5-1 and TRBJ2-7 gives the full variable domain: KAGVTQTPRYLIKTRGQQVTLSCSPISGHRSVSWYQQTPGQGLQFLFEYFSETQRNKGNFPGRFSGRQFSNSRSEMNVSTLELGDSALYLCASSAGQVGSYEQYFGPGTRLTVT.

The chain combines TRBV30 with TRBJ2-3; TRBD2 agrees at 7 bases. Unmatched junction bases numbered 2, after V lost 3 bases and J lost 2 bases. This CDR3 contains 13 residues. Germline CDR1 reads GTSNPN; CDR2 reads SVGIG (reference sequence). The DNA of the CDR3 is TGTGCCTGGAGATGGGACTACACAGATACGCAGTATTTT. Its translation is CAWRWDYTDTQYF.

The CDR3 sequence: CASSFGGGDTQYF. The CDR3 region has the DNA TGTGCCAGCAGCTTTGGCGGTGGAGATACGCAGTATTTT. V is TRBV7-3 and J is TRBJ2-3; no firm D call. This CDR3 is built from 13 residues. CDR1 is SGHTA and CDR2 is FQGTGA in the germline V gene. V dropped 3 bases and J dropped 5 bases, with 9 bases sitting between them. Based on the CDR3 plus reference TRBV7-3 and TRBJ2-3, the full variable domain is GAGVSQTPSNKVTEKGKYVELRCDPISGHTALYWYRQSLGQGPEFLIYFQGTGAADDSGLPNDRFFAVRPEGSVSTLKIQRTERGDSAVYLCASSFGGGDTQYFGPGTRLTVL.

The chain joins TRBV3-1 (or the pseudogene TRBV3-2) to TRBJ2-4, with D possibly being TRBD2 (6 bases). Germline loops: CDR1 LGHDT, CDR2 YNNKEL (reference sequence). The CDR3 is made up of 13 amino acids. Between the trimmed V and J ends, which lost 3 bases and 8 bases, there was a span of 11 bases. As DNA, the CDR3 is TGTGCCAGCAGCCACAGGGAGGTGGACATTCAGTACTTC. Its translation is CASSHREVDIQYF.

The chain carries TRBV24-1 and TRBJ2-1; 12 bases map to TRBD2. The CDR3 extends over 15 amino acids. In germline, CDR1 is KGHDR, CDR2 SFDVKD. V shed 3 bases and J 7 bases; nucleotides not matched to a gene: 3. The CDR3 is CATSDRTSGANEQFF. CDR3 bases: TGTGCCACCAGTGATAGGACTAGCGGGGCGAATGAGCAGTTCTTC.

V and J are TRBV28 and TRBJ2-7; TRBD1 matches at 8 bases. CDR3 length equals 12 residues. The germline V gene has CDR1 MDHEN and CDR2 SYDVKM. V was clipped by 2 bases and J by 7 bases; unmatched bases: 1. CDR3 residues: CASSLRTGEQYF. The CDR3 DNA reads as TGTGCCAGCAGTTTAAGGACAGGGGAGCAGTACTTC.

The chain employs TRBV19 and TRBJ1-6; no definite D call. Germline V gives CDR1 LNHDA, CDR2 SQIVND (reference sequence). The CDR3 length is 14 residues. The V and J ends lost 9 bases and 8 bases respectively, with 17 bases between them. The CDR3 sequence is CASRPRVADSPLHF. The CDR3 DNA follows: TGTGCCAGCCGACCTCGGGTGGCGGATTCACCCCTCCACTTT.

In DNA form, the CDR3 reads TGTGCCAGCAGCTATGACTTGTTTGGCTACACCTTC. As protein: CASSYDLFGYTF. V usage is TRBV7-9 and J usage is TRBJ1-2; unclear D gene. CDR3 size: 12 residues. V was cut by 4 bases and J by 7 bases, with 10 bases left in between. CDR1 is SEHNR, CDR2 FQNEAQ, per germline (reference sequence). Variable domain in full (rest from reference TRBV7-9 and TRBJ1-2): DTGVSQNPRHKITKRGQNVTFRCDPISEHNRLYWYRQTLGQGPEFLTYFQNEAQLEKSRLLSDRFSAERPKGSFSTLEIQRTEQGDSAMYLCASSYDLFGYTFGSGTRLTVV.

This clone was picked up one time. The chain recombines TRBV9 with TRBJ2-3; D is unclear. This CDR3 is 14 amino acids long. V was pared by 3 bases and J by 0 bases, with 8 bases between. CDR1 is SGDLS and CDR2 is YYNGEE in the germline V gene. This chain's CDR3 is CASSGARSTDTQYF. Here the CDR3 DNA reads TGTGCCAGCAGCGGGGCCAGGAGCACAGATACGCAGTATTTT.